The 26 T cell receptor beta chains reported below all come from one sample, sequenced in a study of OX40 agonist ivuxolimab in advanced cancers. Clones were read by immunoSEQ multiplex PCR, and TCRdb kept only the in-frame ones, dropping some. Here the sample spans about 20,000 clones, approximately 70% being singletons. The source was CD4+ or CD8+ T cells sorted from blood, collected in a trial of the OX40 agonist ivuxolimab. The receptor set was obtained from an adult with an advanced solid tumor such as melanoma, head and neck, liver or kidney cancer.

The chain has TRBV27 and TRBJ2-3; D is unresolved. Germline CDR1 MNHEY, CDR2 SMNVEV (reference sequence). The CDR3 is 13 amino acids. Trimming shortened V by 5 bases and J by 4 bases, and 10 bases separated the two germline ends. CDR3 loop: CASSPMAPDTQYF. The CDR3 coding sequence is TGTGCCAGCAGTCCTATGGCCCCAGATACGCAGTATTTT.

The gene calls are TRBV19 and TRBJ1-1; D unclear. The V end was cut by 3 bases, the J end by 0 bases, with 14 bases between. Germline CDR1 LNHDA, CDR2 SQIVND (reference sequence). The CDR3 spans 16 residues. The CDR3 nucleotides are TGTGCCAGTAGTATTATGGGCAGTGGATTGAACACTGAAGCTTTCTTT. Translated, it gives CASSIMGSGLNTEAFF.

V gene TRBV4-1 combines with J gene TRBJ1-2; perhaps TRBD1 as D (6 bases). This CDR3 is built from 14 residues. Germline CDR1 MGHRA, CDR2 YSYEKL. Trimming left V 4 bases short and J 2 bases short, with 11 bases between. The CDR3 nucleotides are TGCGCCAGCAGCCCTATTACAGGGAACTATGGCTACACCTTC. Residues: CASSPITGNYGYTF.

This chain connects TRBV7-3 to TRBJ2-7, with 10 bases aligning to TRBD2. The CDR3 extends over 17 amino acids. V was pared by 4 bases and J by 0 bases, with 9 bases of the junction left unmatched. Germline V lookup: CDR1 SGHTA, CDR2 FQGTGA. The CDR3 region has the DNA TGTGCCAGCAGCTCGGAGGCTAGCGGGGGAAGCTCCTACGAGCAGTACTTC. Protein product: CASSSEASGGSSYEQYF.

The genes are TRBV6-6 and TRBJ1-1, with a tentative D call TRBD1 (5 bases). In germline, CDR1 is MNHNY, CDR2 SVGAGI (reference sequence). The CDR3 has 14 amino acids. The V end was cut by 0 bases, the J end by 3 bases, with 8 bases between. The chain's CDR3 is CASSYSGADTEAFF. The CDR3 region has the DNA TGTGCCAGCAGTTACTCCGGGGCGGACACTGAAGCTTTCTTT.

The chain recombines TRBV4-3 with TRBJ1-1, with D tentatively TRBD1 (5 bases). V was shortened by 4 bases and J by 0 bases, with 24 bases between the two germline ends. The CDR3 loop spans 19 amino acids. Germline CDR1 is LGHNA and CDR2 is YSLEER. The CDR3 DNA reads TGCGCCAGCAGCCGCCACTGGGGCACTCTAAAGGACTTGAACACTGAAGCTTTCTTT. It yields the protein CASSRHWGTLKDLNTEAFF.

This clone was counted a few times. The CDR3 region is CASSPEREERFGTQYF. CDR3 nucleotides: TGTGCCAGCAGTCCAGAGCGGGAGGAAAGGTTCGGTACGCAGTATTTT. The chain has TRBV27 and TRBJ2-3; 9 bases line up with TRBD2. The CDR3 spans 16 residues. From germline, CDR1 is MNHEY and CDR2 SMNVEV (reference sequence). V gave up 5 bases and J gave up 8 bases; unmatched junction bases: 14.

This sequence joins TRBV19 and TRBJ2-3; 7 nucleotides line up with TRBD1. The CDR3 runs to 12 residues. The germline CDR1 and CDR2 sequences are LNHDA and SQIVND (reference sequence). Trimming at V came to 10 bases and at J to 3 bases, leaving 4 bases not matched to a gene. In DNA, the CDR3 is TGTGCCACTACAGGGGAGACAGATACGCAGTATTTT. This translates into CATTGETDTQYF.

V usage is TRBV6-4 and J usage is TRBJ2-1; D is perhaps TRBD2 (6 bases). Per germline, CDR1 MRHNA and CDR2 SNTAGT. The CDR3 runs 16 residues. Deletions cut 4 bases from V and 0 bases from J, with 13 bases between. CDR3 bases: TGTGCCAGCAGTGTCACGGGGGAAAGCTCCTACAATGAGCAGTTCTTC. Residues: CASSVTGESSYNEQFF.

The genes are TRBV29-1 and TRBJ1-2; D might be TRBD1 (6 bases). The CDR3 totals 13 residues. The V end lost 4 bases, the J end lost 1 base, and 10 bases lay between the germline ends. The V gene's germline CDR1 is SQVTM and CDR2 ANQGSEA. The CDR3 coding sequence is TGCAGCGTTGGCGGGGGCGATAACTATGGCTACACCTTC. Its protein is CSVGGGDNYGYTF.

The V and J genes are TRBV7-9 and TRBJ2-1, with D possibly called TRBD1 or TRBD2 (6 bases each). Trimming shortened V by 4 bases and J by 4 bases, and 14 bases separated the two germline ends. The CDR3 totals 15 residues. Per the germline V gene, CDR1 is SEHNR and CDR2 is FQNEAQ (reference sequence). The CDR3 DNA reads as TGTGCCAGCAGCTGGGGGGCGGGGACTTACAATGAGCAGTTCTTC. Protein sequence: CASSWGAGTYNEQFF.

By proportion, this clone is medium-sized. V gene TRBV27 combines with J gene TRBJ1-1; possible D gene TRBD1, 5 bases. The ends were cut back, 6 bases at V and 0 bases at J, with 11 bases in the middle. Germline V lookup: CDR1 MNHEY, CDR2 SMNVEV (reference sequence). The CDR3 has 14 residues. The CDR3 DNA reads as TGTGCCAGCAGCACGGGACTCTTGAACACTGAAGCTTTCTTT. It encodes CASSTGLLNTEAFF.

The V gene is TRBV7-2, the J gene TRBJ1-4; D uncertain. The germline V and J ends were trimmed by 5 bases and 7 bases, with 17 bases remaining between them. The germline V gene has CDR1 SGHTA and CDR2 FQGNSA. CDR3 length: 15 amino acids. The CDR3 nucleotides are TGTGCCAGCAGCCCCCAGAATCGGGTTGGTGAAAAACTGTTTTTT. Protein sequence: CASSPQNRVGEKLFF.

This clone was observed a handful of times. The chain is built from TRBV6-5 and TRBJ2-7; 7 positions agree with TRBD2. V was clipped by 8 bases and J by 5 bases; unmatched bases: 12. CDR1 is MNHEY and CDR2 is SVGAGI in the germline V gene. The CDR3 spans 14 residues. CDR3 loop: CASAWEGISDEQYF. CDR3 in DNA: TGTGCCAGCGCCTGGGAGGGTATTAGCGACGAGCAGTACTTC.

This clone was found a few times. CDR3 region: CASTGQGATNEQFF. The CDR3 DNA reads TGTGCCAGCACAGGACAGGGGGCCACAAATGAGCAGTTCTTC. The chain couples TRBV6-4 to TRBJ2-1; 11 bases map to TRBD1. The CDR3 sequence is 14 residues long. The V and J ends lost 7 bases and 7 bases, in that order; junction bases with no gene match: 6. Germline V CDR1 and CDR2: MRHNA, SNTAGT.

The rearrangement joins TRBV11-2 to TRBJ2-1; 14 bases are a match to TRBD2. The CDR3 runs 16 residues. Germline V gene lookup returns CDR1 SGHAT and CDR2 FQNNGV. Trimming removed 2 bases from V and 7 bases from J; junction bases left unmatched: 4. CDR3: CASSLPTSGRVNEQFF. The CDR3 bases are TGTGCCAGCAGCTTACCGACTAGCGGGAGGGTGAATGAGCAGTTCTTC.

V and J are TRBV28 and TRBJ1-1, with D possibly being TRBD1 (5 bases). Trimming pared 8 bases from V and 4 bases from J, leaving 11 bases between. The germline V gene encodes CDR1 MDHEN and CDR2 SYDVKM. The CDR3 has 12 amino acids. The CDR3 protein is CASGGWSTEAFF. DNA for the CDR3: TGTGCCAGCGGGGGGTGGAGCACTGAAGCTTTCTTT.

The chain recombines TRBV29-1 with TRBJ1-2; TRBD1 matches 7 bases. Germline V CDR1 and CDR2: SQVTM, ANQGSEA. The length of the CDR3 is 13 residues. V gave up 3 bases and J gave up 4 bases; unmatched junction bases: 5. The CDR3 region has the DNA TGCAGCGTTGACAGGGGGGATGCCTATGGCTACACCTTC. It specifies CSVDRGDAYGYTF.

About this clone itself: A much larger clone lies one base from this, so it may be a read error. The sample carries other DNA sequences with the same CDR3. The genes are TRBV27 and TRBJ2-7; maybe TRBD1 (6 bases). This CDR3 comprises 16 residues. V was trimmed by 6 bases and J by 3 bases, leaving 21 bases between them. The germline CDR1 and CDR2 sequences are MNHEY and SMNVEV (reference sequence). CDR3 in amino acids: CASSQDPRDTFYEQYF. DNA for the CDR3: TGTGCCAGCAGCCAAGATCCCCGGGACACCTTCTACGAGCAGTACTTC.

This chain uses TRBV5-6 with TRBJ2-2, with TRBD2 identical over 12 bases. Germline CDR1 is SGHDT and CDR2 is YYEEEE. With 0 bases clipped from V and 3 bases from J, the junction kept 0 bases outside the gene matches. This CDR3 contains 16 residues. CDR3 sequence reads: CASSLGLAGDTGELFF. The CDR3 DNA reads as TGTGCCAGCAGCTTGGGACTAGCGGGGGACACCGGGGAGCTGTTTTTT. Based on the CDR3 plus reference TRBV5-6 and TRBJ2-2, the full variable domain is DAGVTQSPTHLIKTRGQQVTLRCSPKSGHDTVSWYQQALGQGPQFIFQYYEEEERQRGNFPDRFSGHQFPNYSSELNVNALLLGDSALYLCASSLGLAGDTGELFFGEGSRLTVL.

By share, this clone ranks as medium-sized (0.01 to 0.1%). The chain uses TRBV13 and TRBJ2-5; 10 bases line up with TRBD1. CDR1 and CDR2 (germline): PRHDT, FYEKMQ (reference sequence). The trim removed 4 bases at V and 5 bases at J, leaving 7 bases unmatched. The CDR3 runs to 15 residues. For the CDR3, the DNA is TGTGCCAGCAGCTCGACAGGGGGCAAGGAGGAGACCCAGTACTTC. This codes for CASSSTGGKEETQYF.

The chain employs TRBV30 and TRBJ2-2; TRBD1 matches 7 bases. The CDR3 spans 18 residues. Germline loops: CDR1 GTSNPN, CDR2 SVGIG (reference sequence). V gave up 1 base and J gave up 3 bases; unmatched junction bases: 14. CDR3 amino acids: CAWSEGIDRGRYTGELFF. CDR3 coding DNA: TGTGCCTGGAGTGAGGGGATAGATAGGGGGCGATACACCGGGGAGCTGTTTTTT.

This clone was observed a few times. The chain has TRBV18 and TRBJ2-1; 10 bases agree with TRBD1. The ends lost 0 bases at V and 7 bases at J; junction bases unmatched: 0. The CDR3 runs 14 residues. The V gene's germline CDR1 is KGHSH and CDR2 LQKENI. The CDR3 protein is CASSPPDRGNEQFF. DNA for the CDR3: TGTGCCAGCTCACCACCGGACAGGGGGAATGAGCAGTTCTTC.

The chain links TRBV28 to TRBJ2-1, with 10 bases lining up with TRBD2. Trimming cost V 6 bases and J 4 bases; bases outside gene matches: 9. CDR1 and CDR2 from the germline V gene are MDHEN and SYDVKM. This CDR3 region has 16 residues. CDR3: CASSLEREGGYNEQFF. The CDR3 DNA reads TGTGCCAGCAGCCTCGAGCGGGAGGGTGGGTACAATGAGCAGTTCTTC. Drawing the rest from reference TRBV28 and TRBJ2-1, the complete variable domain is DVKVTQSSRYLVKRTGEKVFLECVQDMDHENMFWYRQDPGLGLRLIYFSYDVKMKEKGDIPEGYSVSREKKERFSLILESASTNQTSMYLCASSLEREGGYNEQFFGPGTRLTVL.

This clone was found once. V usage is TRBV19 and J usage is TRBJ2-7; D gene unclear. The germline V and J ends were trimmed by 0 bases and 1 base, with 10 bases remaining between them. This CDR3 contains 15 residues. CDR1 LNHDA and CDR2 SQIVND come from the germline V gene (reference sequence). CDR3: CASSIDLWGSYEQYF. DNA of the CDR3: TGTGCCAGTAGTATAGATCTATGGGGTTCCTACGAGCAGTACTTC. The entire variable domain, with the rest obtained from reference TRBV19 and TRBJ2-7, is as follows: DGGITQSPKYLFRKEGQNVTLSCEQNLNHDAMYWYRQDPGQGLRLIYYSQIVNDFQKGDIAEGYSVSREKKESFPLTVTSAQKNPTAFYLCASSIDLWGSYEQYFGPGTRLTVT.

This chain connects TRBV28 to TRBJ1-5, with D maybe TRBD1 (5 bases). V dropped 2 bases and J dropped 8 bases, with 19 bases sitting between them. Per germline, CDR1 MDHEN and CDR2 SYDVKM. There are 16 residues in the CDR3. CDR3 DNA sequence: TGTGCCAGCAGTTTAAGTGGATGGGGAAGGGGCGAGCCCCAGCATTTT. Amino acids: CASSLSGWGRGEPQHF.